The subject of this entry is one T cell receptor (beta chain). Its matching antigen is unknown. This entry belongs to a study of CD8 T cells in ankylosing spondylitis. The germline V gene has CDR1 SNHLY and CDR2 FYNNEI. The CDR3 has 13 residues. Trimming shortened V by 6 bases and J by 7 bases, and 16 bases separated the two germline ends. MiXCR, applied by TCRdb to the 5' RACE reads, yields one record per CDR3 protein. Counted here are a few hundred thousand distinct CDR3 sequences, approximately 11% occurring once; the ten biggest clones make up approximately 6.2%. Study outcomes and limitations: Among TCR beta sequences, a motif of 7 to 9 highly homologous variants appeared characteristic of ankylosing spondylitis blood. CD8+ cells made up the disease-linked clones, which were relatively rare in peripheral blood.

J is TRBJ2-7 and V is TRBV2; D uncertain. This TCR came from a male donor with ankylosing spondylitis. The sequenced sample was blood, either unsorted or a sorted T cell fraction (not recorded which). CDR3 protein: CASSRNLRREQYF. The CDR3 DNA is TGTGCCAGCAGCCGGAACCTTCGTAGGGAGCAGTACTTC.